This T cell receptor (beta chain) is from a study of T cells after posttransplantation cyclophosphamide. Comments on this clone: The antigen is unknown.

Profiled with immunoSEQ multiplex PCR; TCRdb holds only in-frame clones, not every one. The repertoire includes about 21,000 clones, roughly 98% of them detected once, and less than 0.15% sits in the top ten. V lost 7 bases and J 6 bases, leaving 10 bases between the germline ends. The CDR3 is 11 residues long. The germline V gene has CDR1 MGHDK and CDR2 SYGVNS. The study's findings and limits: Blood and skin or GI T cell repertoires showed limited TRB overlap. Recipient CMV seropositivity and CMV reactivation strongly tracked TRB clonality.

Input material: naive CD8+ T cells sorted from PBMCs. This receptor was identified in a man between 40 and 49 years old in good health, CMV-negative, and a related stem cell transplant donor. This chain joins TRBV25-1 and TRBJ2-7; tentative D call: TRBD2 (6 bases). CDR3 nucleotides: TGTGCCAGCACCTCCGGGGGCGAGCAGTACTTC. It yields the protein CASTSGGEQYF.